Listed below are T cell receptor beta chains from one sample, sequenced in a study of blood T cell repertoires in COVID-19. Only in-frame clones appear in the TCRdb table, and some are missing; sequencing was by immunoSEQ multiplex PCR. Among about 270,000 clones listed, about 91% were seen once. Sequencing input: PBMCs or T cells enriched from blood (not recorded which). The receptors here all came from a man aged 35-49 years who had been exposed to COVID-19. The conserved cysteine and the conserved F or W are not part of the CDR3 here. The D gene is left open where the match is weak.

D: TRBD1; J: TRBJ1-6; V: TRBV28; CDR3: ASSPTDRRYNSPLH
D: .; J: TRBJ1-5; V: TRBV28; CDR3: ASSRLRTDRNQPQH
D: .; J: TRBJ2-1; V: TRBV3-1/TRBV3-2; CDR3: ASSQALGLPSYNEQF
D: TRBD2; J: TRBJ2-1; V: TRBV25-1; CDR3: ASQAGNEQF
D: TRBD1; J: TRBJ1-2; V: TRBV2; CDR3: ASRPLTGNQGGYT
D: .; J: TRBJ1-4; V: TRBV9; CDR3: ASSVGGHGEKLF
D: TRBD1; J: TRBJ2-1; V: TRBV11-2; CDR3: ASSLGTGGNNEQF
D: .; J: TRBJ1-4; V: TRBV28; CDR3: ASSFTGLTEKLF
D: .; J: TRBJ1-6; V: TRBV15; CDR3: ATSRVQENSPLH
D: .; J: TRBJ1-1; V: TRBV3-1/TRBV3-2; CDR3: ASSQEYVGLMNTEAF
D: TRBD2; J: TRBJ2-2; V: TRBV9; CDR3: ASSAPASGRSGNTGELF
D: .; J: TRBJ1-6; V: TRBV19; CDR3: ASGVNSGSPLH
D: TRBD1; J: TRBJ1-3; V: TRBV7-2; CDR3: ASSTTGQGAGNTIY
D: TRBD1; J: TRBJ1-1; V: TRBV6-5; CDR3: ASSRPGQGNTEAF
D: TRBD1; J: TRBJ2-3; V: TRBV30; CDR3: AWSVQTGLLPDTQY
D: .; J: TRBJ2-7; V: TRBV28; CDR3: ASSLSSAYSYEQY
D: TRBD2; J: TRBJ2-7; V: TRBV19; CDR3: ASSMAVRGRAEQY
D: TRBD1; J: TRBJ2-7; V: TRBV29-1; CDR3: SVPGQYEQY
D: .; J: TRBJ2-7; V: TRBV5-4; CDR3: ASSLDWSYEQY
D: TRBD1; J: TRBJ2-5; V: TRBV7-2; CDR3: ASSSPPHRGTQY
D: TRBD1; J: TRBJ2-5; V: TRBV7-2; CDR3: ASSQDRGRETQY
D: .; J: TRBJ2-1; V: TRBV29-1; CDR3: SVEGVSGQLYNEQF
D: .; J: TRBJ2-1; V: TRBV7-9; CDR3: ASNELASNEQF
D: .; J: TRBJ2-5; V: TRBV18; CDR3: ASSRLRGEETQY
D: .; J: TRBJ2-7; V: TRBV6-5; CDR3: ASSYSGGSSYEQY
D: TRBD2; J: TRBJ2-1; V: TRBV11-3; CDR3: ASSPGTSGRASSYNEQF
D: .; J: TRBJ1-5; V: TRBV6-2/TRBV6-3; CDR3: ASSWGRNWSNQPQH
D: TRBD2; J: TRBJ2-2; V: TRBV5-4; CDR3: ASSLAKRGTGELF
D: TRBD1; J: TRBJ2-1; V: TRBV18; CDR3: ASSWTGHNEQF
D: TRBD1; J: TRBJ1-1; V: TRBV29-1; CDR3: SVAGTANTEAF
D: TRBD1; J: TRBJ1-4; V: TRBV11-2; CDR3: ASRSLRTGIRTNEKLF
D: TRBD2; J: TRBJ2-1; V: TRBV7-3; CDR3: ASRKTSGSYNEQF
D: .; J: TRBJ2-5; V: TRBV7-3; CDR3: ASSLLGGRGETQY
D: .; J: TRBJ2-2; V: TRBV7-9; CDR3: ASSPITGELF
D: TRBD2; J: TRBJ2-7; V: TRBV7-8; CDR3: ASSLQGLAGGNEQY
D: TRBD1; J: TRBJ1-1; V: TRBV18; CDR3: ASSPRDRSQNTEAF
D: .; J: TRBJ1-5; V: TRBV28; CDR3: ASSEGEYNQPQH
D: .; J: TRBJ1-1; V: TRBV19; CDR3: ASSEGGQPEAF
D: .; J: TRBJ1-3; V: TRBV13; CDR3: ASSLADTGNTIY
D: .; J: TRBJ2-7; V: TRBV29-1; CDR3: SVGRDRTYEQY
D: .; J: TRBJ1-5; V: TRBV5-5; CDR3: ASSYRVAQNQPQH
D: TRBD2; J: TRBJ2-3; V: TRBV5-4; CDR3: ASSFTGGSTDTQY
D: TRBD1; J: TRBJ1-6; V: TRBV6-5; CDR3: ASTLTGGNSPLH
D: TRBD1; J: TRBJ1-1; V: TRBV19; CDR3: ASSMGQEAF
D: .; J: TRBJ2-5; V: TRBV28; CDR3: ASSSGRGKETQY
D: TRBD1; J: TRBJ1-3; V: TRBV5-1; CDR3: ASSKTGNSGNTIY
D: .; J: TRBJ2-5; V: TRBV18; CDR3: ASSRAQETQY
D: TRBD1; J: TRBJ1-2; V: TRBV19; CDR3: ASSPFDRVGYT
D: TRBD1; J: TRBJ1-4; V: TRBV30; CDR3: AWGQGASTNEKLF
D: .; J: TRBJ1-2; V: TRBV6-5; CDR3: ATRPGPREGYT
D: TRBD1; J: TRBJ1-4; V: TRBV19; CDR3: ASSPGTGVTNEKLF
D: TRBD2; J: TRBJ2-7; V: TRBV19; CDR3: ASSIGSGRSPSYEQY
D: .; J: TRBJ2-2; V: TRBV5-1; CDR3: ASSLAATTGELF
D: .; J: TRBJ1-2; V: TRBV19; CDR3: ASSIINPTGYGYT
D: TRBD2; J: TRBJ2-1; V: TRBV29-1; CDR3: SVDRTSGISNEQF
D: .; J: TRBJ2-7; V: TRBV9; CDR3: ASSPQGTPYEQY